The 8 T cell receptor beta chains presented below share a single source sample, sequenced in a study of T cells in Graves' hyperthyroidism and ophthalmopathy. TCR beta CDR3 region amplification was performed from RNA transcripts. The study used the HTBI primer set for a first-round RT-PCR of the TCR CDR3. Using its own MiXCR run on the multiplex PCR reads, TCRdb lists one record per CDR3 protein. The sample yields a few hundred thousand distinct CDR3 sequences, roughly 18% seen once. What was sequenced was blood. Source of these receptors: a woman aged 18-29 years with Graves' ophthalmopathy.

This clonotype was detected ten times or more. Compared with germline, one end of the junction differs, possibly owing to a read error. This chain links TRBV5-1 with TRBJ2-7; possible D gene TRBD2, 6 bases. The length of the CDR3 is 13 residues. The germline CDR1 and CDR2 sequences are SGHRS and YFSETQ. The CDR3 DNA sequence: TGTGCCAGCAGGGCGGGGAGCTCCTACGAGCAGTACTTC. Translated: CASRAGSSYEQYF.

This clonotype appeared once. The chain recombines TRBV2 with TRBJ1-2, with 7 positions matching TRBD1. V shed 4 bases and J 5 bases; nucleotides not matched to a gene: 10. CDR3 length equals 15 residues. Germline V lookup: CDR1 SNHLY, CDR2 FYNNEI. CDR3 sequence: CASSASGTAFYGYTF. In DNA form, the CDR3 reads TGTGCCAGCAGTGCCAGCGGGACAGCCTTTTATGGCTACACCTTC.

This clonotype has more than one count but fewer than ten. The genes are TRBV28 and TRBJ1-5; maybe TRBD1 (6 bases). This CDR3 has 13 amino acids. Germline CDR1 reads MDHEN; CDR2 reads SYDVKM. Trimming took 5 bases from V and 6 from J, leaving 11 bases between them. The CDR3, as DNA: TGTGCCAGCAGTATAACAGGGCTTCAGCCCCAGCATTTT. It encodes CASSITGLQPQHF.

V gene TRBV10-3 combines with J gene TRBJ2-2, with 8 bases fitting TRBD2. In germline, CDR1 is ENHRY, CDR2 SYGVKD. This CDR3 has 14 amino acids. J lost 7 bases, V lost 7 bases, and 8 bases had no gene match. CDR3 nucleotide sequence: TGTGCCATCACAAAGCGGGAGCGTGGCGGGGAGCTGTTTTTT. Its translation is CAITKRERGGELFF.

Notes on this clonotype: Germline is not matched at one junction end, which may reflect a read error. This chain connects TRBV19 to TRBJ1-5; D is possibly TRBD1 (6 bases). This CDR3 is 15 amino acids long. Germline V gene lookup returns CDR1 LNHDA and CDR2 SQIVND (reference sequence). The CDR3 nucleotides are TGTGCCAGTAGTCTCAGACAGGAGCGCAATCAACCCCAGCATTTT. This sequence encodes CASSLRQERNQPQHF.

The chain links TRBV28 to TRBJ1-1; 7 bases match TRBD1. Germline CDR1 and CDR2: MDHEN and SYDVKM. The CDR3 has 15 amino acids. The trim removed 3 bases at V and 6 bases at J, leaving 10 bases unmatched. This CDR3 reads CASSFGRGIGAEAFF. Here the CDR3 DNA reads TGTGCCAGCAGTTTTGGCAGGGGGATTGGCGCTGAAGCTTTCTTT.

This clonotype was detected a few times. CDR3: CASSGRDRGNTEAFF. Here the CDR3 DNA reads TGTGCCAGCAGCGGAAGGGACAGGGGGAACACTGAAGCTTTCTTT. This rearrangement joins TRBV5-4 to TRBJ1-1, with 10 positions matching TRBD1. Germline V lookup: CDR1 SGHNT, CDR2 YYREEE (reference sequence). This CDR3 comprises 15 residues. With V trimmed by 4 bases and J by 1 base, 4 bases remained unmatched.

The rearrangement links TRBV20-1 to TRBJ1-1, with a possible D match to TRBD1 (5 bases). This CDR3 is 12 amino acids long. The germline V gene has CDR1 DFQATT and CDR2 SNEGSKA (reference sequence). CDR3 protein: CRVKRGNTEAFF. The CDR3 nucleotides are TGCAGGGTCAAAAGGGGGAACACTGAAGCTTTCTTT.